This T cell receptor beta chain was recorded in a study of blood T cell repertoires in COVID-19. The protocol was immunoSEQ multiplex PCR, while the TCRdb copy is restricted to in-frame clones and leaves out a portion. The sample holds over 150,000 clones, approximately 90% seen once. Looked up from germline, CDR1 is MDHEN and CDR2 is SYDVKM. The CDR3 totals 13 residues. V was cut by 3 bases and J by 8 bases, with 13 bases left in between. The sample holds one count of this clone. The chain employs TRBV28 and TRBJ1-2; possible D gene TRBD1, 5 bases. The origin of this receptor is a man between 45 and 60 years old with COVID-19, enrolled during active disease. Source material: peripheral blood. CDR3 residues: CASSFLGGGGYTF. The CDR3 region has the DNA TGTGCCAGCAGTTTTCTGGGGGGTGGAGGCTACACCTTC.